This TCR beta chain was recorded in a study of regulatory T cells in long-lasting Graves disease. The CDR3 length is 15 residues. Germline V gives CDR1 SGDLS, CDR2 YYNGEE. Trimming shortened V by 0 bases and J by 3 bases, and 10 bases separated the two germline ends. Study-level results: Thyroid tissue went unstudied; only peripheral blood was examined. Owing to a sample size that was small, accuracy may have been reduced. TCR diversity in persistent Graves' patients was below that of newly diagnosed ones.

As to time point: persistent/refractory GD, antithyroid drugs over 5 years with positive TRAb. PBMC RNA served as the TCR library source. An endocrinology department located in Xi'an, China, was where the patients came from. Through Arm-PCR of CDR3 regions and iRepertoire HTBI primers, TCR beta libraries were built. TCRdb re-called the multiplex PCR reads with MiXCR, one entry per CDR3 protein. The repertoire includes 500,000 to 700,000 distinct CDR3 sequences, approximately 29% of them detected once, and 35% to 55% sits in the top ten. This clonotype was detected once. The antigen is unknown. This chain joins TRBV9 and TRBJ1-5, with no clear D. Sequenced material: peripheral blood mononuclear cells (PBMCs), taken when the disease was refractory, from a patient treated with antithyroid drugs. The sequence derives from a female donor with Graves disease. The DNA of the CDR3 is TGTGCCAGCAGCGTAGATCCGACCGTCAATCAGCCCCAGCATTTT. Its translation is CASSVDPTVNQPQHF.